The rows below give T cell receptor beta chains drawn from one sample of a study of T cells in localized non-small cell lung cancer. TCRdb keeps only in-frame clones here, not all; method: immunoSEQ multiplex PCR. The sample gives about 45,000 clones, 81% of which show up once; roughly a sixth is in the top ten. Sequenced here: peripheral blood mononuclear cells, sampled before any cancer treatment. Every receptor here comes from a man between 40 and 70 years old with stage III lung adenocarcinoma. CDR3s include the opening cysteine and the closing phenylalanine or tryptophan. A D gene is named only where the DNA matches it firmly. Clone size is given for some rows only: seen once, a few or many times, or a class if the clone is expanded.

length,V,J,size,D,DNA,CDR3
16,TRBV5-8,TRBJ1-4,-,TRBD1,TGTGCCAGCGGCCCGTCTTGGGACAGGGGGCGTGAAAAACTGTTTTTT,CASGPSWDRGREKLFF
13,TRBV5-4,TRBJ1-1,-,-,TGTGCCAGCAGCTTGGGGGATAACACTGAAGCTTTCTTT,CASSLGDNTEAFF
16,TRBV18,TRBJ2-6,-,-,TGTGCCAGCTCACCGCTTGACTTCTCTGGGGCCAACGTCCTGACTTTC,CASSPLDFSGANVLTF
15,TRBV7-6,TRBJ2-1,-,-,TGTGCCAGCAGCTTAGGAACAAGCTCCTACAATGAGCAGTTCTTC,CASSLGTSSYNEQFF
14,TRBV9,TRBJ2-1,once,-,TGTGCCAGCAGCGTAGCGGCAGGGGTCAATGAGCAGTTCTTC,CASSVAAGVNEQFF
15,TRBV5-1,TRBJ2-5,once,-,TGCGCCAGCAGCCCTTCGATCCAGCTTAAAGAGACCCAGTACTTC,CASSPSIQLKETQYF
13,TRBV5-5,TRBJ1-1,-,-,TGTGCCAGCAGCGGGGTCAAAGGGACTGAAGCTTTCTTT,CASSGVKGTEAFF
14,TRBV7-8,TRBJ2-5,-,-,TGTGCCAGCAGTTCTTGGGACTCGGTGGAGACCCAGTACTTC,CASSSWDSVETQYF
14,TRBV7-2,TRBJ1-1,-,-,TGTGCCAGCACCGTCGGAGTACAGGGAACTGAAGCTTTCTTT,CASTVGVQGTEAFF
17,TRBV5-1,TRBJ2-3,-,TRBD2,TGCGCCAGCAGCCCGGGAGGGGCCTCCCCTAGCACAGATACGCAGTATTTT,CASSPGGASPSTDTQYF
14,TRBV18,TRBJ1-2,medium-sized,-,TGTGCCAGCTCACCAGGGCTAAACGGAGATGGCTACACCTTC,CASSPGLNGDGYTF
15,TRBV2,TRBJ2-2,few,-,TGTGCCAGCAGTCGACAAGGGGCGCGGGCCGGGGAGCTGTTTTTT,CASSRQGARAGELFF
13,TRBV4-1,TRBJ2-1,-,-,TGCGCCAGCAGCCAAGCACAGTACAATGAGCAGTTCTTC,CASSQAQYNEQFF
15,TRBV11-3,TRBJ2-5,-,-,TGTGCCAGCAGCTTGCTCGGGGGAGGTTTCGAGACCCAGTACTTC,CASSLLGGGFETQYF
17,TRBV11-3,TRBJ2-3,-,-,TGTGCCAGCAGCTTAGGAGGTTCGTTAGCAGGCACAGATACGCAGTATTTT,CASSLGGSLAGTDTQYF
19,TRBV27,TRBJ2-3,-,TRBD1,TGTGCCAGCAGTTTACTCCTCGACGGGACAGGGGGTTTTGGAGATACGCAGTATTTT,CASSLLLDGTGGFGDTQYF
15,TRBV4-1,TRBJ2-7,once,TRBD1,TGCGCCAGCAGCCAACCGGGACAGGGCGCCTACGAGCAGTACTTC,CASSQPGQGAYEQYF
15,TRBV6-5,TRBJ2-7,-,-,TGTGCCAGCAGTTACTCGTCCCCGGTCTCCTACGAGCAGTACTTC,CASSYSSPVSYEQYF
13,TRBV18,TRBJ2-3,few,-,TGTGCCAGCTCACCGACTGTGGCAGATACGCAGTATTTT,CASSPTVADTQYF
13,TRBV11-2,TRBJ2-3,-,-,TGTGCCAGCACGATCATTAGGTCGGATACGCAGTATTTT,CASTIIRSDTQYF
16,TRBV6-1,TRBJ2-7,-,-,TGTGCCAGCAGTGTAGGAAAGGGGCGCGTAGGGTACGAGCAGTACTTC,CASSVGKGRVGYEQYF
12,TRBV2,TRBJ2-7,-,TRBD1,TGTGCCAGCAACCGACAGGGGAACGAGCAGTACTTC,CASNRQGNEQYF
15,TRBV5-1,TRBJ2-1,-,TRBD1,TGCGCCAGCAGCAAAAGGACAGGACTGGGGGATGAGCAGTTCTTC,CASSKRTGLGDEQFF
13,TRBV19,TRBJ2-7,few,TRBD1,TGTGCCAGTAGCTCGGACAGGGTACACGAGCAGTACTTC,CASSSDRVHEQYF
12,TRBV9,TRBJ1-2,-,-,TGTGCCAGCGGTGACAGAGGGGATGGCTACACCTTC,CASGDRGDGYTF
15,TRBV6-4,TRBJ2-2,-,TRBD1,TGTGCCAGCAGTGAGACAGGGGGTGACACCGGGGAGCTGTTTTTT,CASSETGGDTGELFF
12,TRBV5-1,TRBJ2-5,-,-,TGCGCCAGCAGGCATGAAAAAGAGACCCAGTACTTC,CASRHEKETQYF
13,TRBV30,TRBJ2-7,-,-,TGTGCCTGGGGCCCCTCGGACTCCTACGAGCAGTACTTC,CAWGPSDSYEQYF
15,TRBV18,TRBJ2-3,few,TRBD2,TGTGCCAGCTCTTGGACTAGCGGTTCCACAGATACGCAGTATTTT,CASSWTSGSTDTQYF
15,TRBV19,TRBJ2-7,-,-,TGTGCCAGTAGTAGCCACCGGGACTTCCCCTACGAGCAGTACTTC,CASSSHRDFPYEQYF
15,TRBV18,TRBJ2-1,-,TRBD2,TGTGCCAGCTCACCAACGCGGGGGGGCCCCAATGAGCAGTTCTTC,CASSPTRGGPNEQFF
14,TRBV25-1,TRBJ2-7,once,-,TGTGCCAGCAGTGAAAGGTCCTGGTCCTACGAGCAGTACTTC,CASSERSWSYEQYF
13,TRBV6-5,TRBJ2-7,-,-,TGTGCCAGCAGGCCCTCTCCTTACGACGAGCAGTACTTC,CASRPSPYDEQYF
11,TRBV6-5,TRBJ2-5,-,-,TGTGCCAGCAGCACCGTTAGGACCCAGTACTTC,CASSTVRTQYF
12,TRBV14,TRBJ1-2,-,-,TGTGCCAGCAGCAGGGGGTCGGCTGGCTACACCTTC,CASSRGSAGYTF
15,TRBV6-4,TRBJ1-2,-,-,TGTGCCAGCAGTGACCAATCGACAGGTAGCTATGGCTACACCTTC,CASSDQSTGSYGYTF
13,TRBV5-1,TRBJ2-3,-,-,TGCGCCAGCAGCTTGGACCGCCAGGGTACGCAGTATTTT,CASSLDRQGTQYF
15,TRBV2,TRBJ2-7,-,-,TGTGCCACGGAGGGGGAGTGGGACGGGACCTACGAGCAGTACTTC,CATEGEWDGTYEQYF
15,TRBV6-1,TRBJ2-2,-,-,TGTGCCAGCAGTGCGGACAGTATCTACACCGGGGAGCTGTTTTTT,CASSADSIYTGELFF
11,TRBV6-5,TRBJ1-4,once,-,TGTGCCAGCAGTTACGCTAAAAAACTGTTTTTT,CASSYAKKLFF
15,TRBV9,TRBJ2-3,-,-,TGTGCCAGCAGCGTATCGAGGACAAACACAGATACGCAGTATTTT,CASSVSRTNTDTQYF
15,TRBV7-2,TRBJ2-3,-,TRBD2,TGTGCCAGCAGCCGGAGGACTAGCGAAGAAGATACGCAGTATTTT,CASSRRTSEEDTQYF
11,TRBV14,TRBJ2-5,-,-,TGTGCCAGCAGCCGATTTGGGACCCAGTACTTC,CASSRFGTQYF
15,TRBV25-1,TRBJ2-6,-,-,TGTGCCAGCAGTGGGTCCAGCTCTGGGGCCAACGTCCTGACTTTC,CASSGSSSGANVLTF
17,TRBV5-4,TRBJ1-4,-,-,TGTGCCAGCAGCCAAACCCCGGCCCCGGCAACTAATGAAAAACTGTTTTTT,CASSQTPAPATNEKLFF
13,TRBV5-1,TRBJ1-2,-,-,TGCGCCAGCAGCTTTGGGGGCGAAAATGGCTACACCTTC,CASSFGGENGYTF
13,TRBV7-9,TRBJ2-1,medium-sized,-,TGTGCCAGCAGCTTAGCTGGGGGGAATGAGCAGTTCTTC,CASSLAGGNEQFF
15,TRBV10-2,TRBJ2-3,few,-,TGCGCCAGCAGTCAATCCATATCGGGCACAGATACGCAGTATTTT,CASSQSISGTDTQYF
13,TRBV15,TRBJ1-2,-,-,TGTGCCACCAGCTTTACAGGGTCGGGAGGCTACACCTTC,CATSFTGSGGYTF
14,TRBV6-1,TRBJ2-7,-,TRBD1,TGTGCCAGCCTACGCTTTCAGGGGGCGGACGAGCAGTACTTC,CASLRFQGADEQYF
14,TRBV6-6,TRBJ2-2,few,-,TGTGCCAGCAGTTATTTGGACAGCACCGGGGAGCTGTTTTTT,CASSYLDSTGELFF
17,TRBV10-2,TRBJ2-3,-,TRBD2,TGCGCCAGCAGCCTCGAAGATAGCGGGGTCTGGAAAGATACGCAGTATTTT,CASSLEDSGVWKDTQYF
14,TRBV5-1,TRBJ2-5,-,-,TGCGCCAGCAGCTTGGAACCGAACCAAGAGACCCAGTACTTC,CASSLEPNQETQYF
13,TRBV10-1,TRBJ2-1,-,-,TGCGCCAGCAGTGGGGGGGGGCCGCTGGAGCAGTTCTTC,CASSGGGPLEQFF
15,TRBV11-3,TRBJ2-5,-,-,TGTGCCAGCAGCCTCGGGGCCAGCCTGCAAGAGACCCAGTACTTC,CASSLGASLQETQYF
16,TRBV6-1,TRBJ1-2,-,TRBD1,TGTGCCAGCAGTGATTATCCCGGGACAGGAATTTATGGCTACACCTTC,CASSDYPGTGIYGYTF
13,TRBV6-6,TRBJ1-1,-,-,TGTGCCATCAGTGTTCAGGGATCCACTGAAGCTTTCTTT,CAISVQGSTEAFF
13,TRBV29-1,TRBJ2-1,few,-,TGCAGCGTTGAATTGTCGTTGGGGAATGAGCAGTTCTTC,CSVELSLGNEQFF
14,TRBV18,TRBJ1-2,-,TRBD1,TGTGCCAGCTCACCATGGGACAGTTACTATGGCTACACCTTC,CASSPWDSYYGYTF